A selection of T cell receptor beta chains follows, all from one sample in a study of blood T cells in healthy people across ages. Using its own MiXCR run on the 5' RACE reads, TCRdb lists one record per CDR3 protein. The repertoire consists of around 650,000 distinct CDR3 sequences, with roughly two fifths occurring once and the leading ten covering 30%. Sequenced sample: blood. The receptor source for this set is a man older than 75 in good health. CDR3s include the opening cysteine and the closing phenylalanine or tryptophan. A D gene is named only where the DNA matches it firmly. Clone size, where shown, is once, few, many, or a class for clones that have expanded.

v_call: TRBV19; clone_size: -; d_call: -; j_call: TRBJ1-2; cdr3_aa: CASSMIRWGGYTF; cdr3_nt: TGTGCCAGTAGTATGATCAGGTGGGGCGGCTACACCTTC
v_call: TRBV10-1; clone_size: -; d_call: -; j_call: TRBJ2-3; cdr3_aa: CASSESAGSVQYF; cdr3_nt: TGCGCCAGCAGTGAGTCGGCGGGGAGTGTGCAGTATTTT
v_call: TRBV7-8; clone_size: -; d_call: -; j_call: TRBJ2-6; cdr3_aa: CASSPPWGSGANVLTF; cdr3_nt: TGTGCCAGCAGCCCCCCCTGGGGCTCTGGGGCCAACGTCCTGACTTTC
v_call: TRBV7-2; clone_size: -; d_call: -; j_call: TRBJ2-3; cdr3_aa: CASGWARGADTQYF; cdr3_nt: TGTGCCAGCGGGTGGGCGCGGGGAGCAGATACGCAGTATTTT
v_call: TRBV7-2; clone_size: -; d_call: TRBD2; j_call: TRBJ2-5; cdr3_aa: CASSLSGGGDYTETQYF; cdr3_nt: TGTGCCAGCAGCTTAAGCGGCGGAGGGGACTATACAGAGACCCAGTACTTC
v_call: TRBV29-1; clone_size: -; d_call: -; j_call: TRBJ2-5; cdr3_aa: CSVAKDQETQYF; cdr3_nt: TGCAGCGTGGCTAAGGATCAGGAGACCCAGTACTTC
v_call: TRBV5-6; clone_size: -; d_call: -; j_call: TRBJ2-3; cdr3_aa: CASTLPGAPTQYF; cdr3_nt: TGTGCCAGCACCTTACCAGGGGCACCTACGCAGTATTTT
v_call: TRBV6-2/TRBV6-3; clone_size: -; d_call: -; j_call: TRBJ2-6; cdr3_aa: CASRADANVLTF; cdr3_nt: TGTGCCAGCAGGGCTGATGCCAACGTCCTGACTTTC
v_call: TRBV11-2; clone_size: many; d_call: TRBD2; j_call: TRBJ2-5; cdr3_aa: CASSLTSSRETQYF; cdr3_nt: TGTGCCAGCAGCTTGACTAGCTCACGAGAGACCCAGTACTTC
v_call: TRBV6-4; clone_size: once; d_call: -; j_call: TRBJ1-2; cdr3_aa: CASSNGGATGYTF; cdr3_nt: TGTGCCAGCAGTAATGGGGGCGCGACCGGCTACACCTTC
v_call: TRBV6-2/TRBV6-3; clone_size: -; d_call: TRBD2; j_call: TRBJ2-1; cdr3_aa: CASKLAGEKYNEQFF; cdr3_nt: TGTGCCAGCAAACTAGCGGGGGAGAAGTACAATGAGCAGTTCTTC
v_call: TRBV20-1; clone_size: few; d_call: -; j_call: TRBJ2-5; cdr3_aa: CSALTDAGTQETQYF; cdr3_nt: TGCAGTGCCCTCACGGATGCGGGGACCCAAGAGACCCAGTACTTC
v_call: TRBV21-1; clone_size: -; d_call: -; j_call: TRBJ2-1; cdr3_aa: CASRGTSGPNEQFF; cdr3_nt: TGTGCCAGCAGAGGGACTAGCGGGCCTAATGAGCAGTTCTTC
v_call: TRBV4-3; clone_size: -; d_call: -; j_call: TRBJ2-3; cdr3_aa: CASSQEGIGADTQYF; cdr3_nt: TGCGCCAGCAGCCAAGAGGGGATCGGGGCAGATACGCAGTATTTT
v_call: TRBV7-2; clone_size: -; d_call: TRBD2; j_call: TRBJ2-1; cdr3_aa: CASSGPTSGPDLYNEQFF; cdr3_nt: TGTGCCAGCAGCGGGCCGACTAGCGGGCCAGATCTCTACAATGAGCAGTTCTTC
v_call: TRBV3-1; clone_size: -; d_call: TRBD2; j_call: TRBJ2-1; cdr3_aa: CASSQGASGAGNEQFF; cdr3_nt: TGTGCCAGCAGCCAAGGGGCTAGCGGTGCGGGCAATGAGCAGTTCTTC
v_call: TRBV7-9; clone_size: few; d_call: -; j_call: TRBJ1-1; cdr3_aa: CASSLQGNAEAFF; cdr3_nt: TGTGCCAGCAGCTTACAGGGGAATGCTGAAGCTTTCTTT
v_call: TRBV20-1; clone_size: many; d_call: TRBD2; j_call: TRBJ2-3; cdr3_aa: CSAPTTSGRTDTQYF; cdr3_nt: TGCAGTGCTCCAACGACTAGCGGGCGGACAGATACGCAGTATTTT
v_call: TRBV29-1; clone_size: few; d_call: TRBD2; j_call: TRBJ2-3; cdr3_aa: CSVRPAGGADTQYF; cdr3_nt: TGCAGCGTCCGCCCAGCGGGGGGGGCAGATACGCAGTATTTT
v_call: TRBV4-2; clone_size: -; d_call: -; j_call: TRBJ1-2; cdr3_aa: CASSQGVQELYGYTF; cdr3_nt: TGTGCCAGCAGCCAAGGAGTACAGGAACTATATGGCTACACCTTC
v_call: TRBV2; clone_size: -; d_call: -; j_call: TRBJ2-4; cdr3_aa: CASKGVAKNIQYF; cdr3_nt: TGTGCCAGCAAGGGGGTAGCCAAAAACATTCAGTACTTC
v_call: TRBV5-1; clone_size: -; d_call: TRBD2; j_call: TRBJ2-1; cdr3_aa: CACSSGLAGEHNEQFF; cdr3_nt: TGCGCCTGCAGCTCAGGACTAGCGGGAGAACACAATGAGCAGTTCTTC
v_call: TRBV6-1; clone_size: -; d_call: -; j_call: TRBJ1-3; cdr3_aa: CASSEQPNRIYGNTIYF; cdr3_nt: TGTGCCAGCAGTGAACAACCCAACCGGATTTACGGAAACACCATATATTTT
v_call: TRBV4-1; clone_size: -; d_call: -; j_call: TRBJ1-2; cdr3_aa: CASSQDPGGGGYTF; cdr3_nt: TGCGCCAGCAGCCAAGATCCGGGGGGTGGTGGCTACACCTTC
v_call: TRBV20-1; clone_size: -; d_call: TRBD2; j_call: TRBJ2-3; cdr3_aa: CSARTSGRGTQYF; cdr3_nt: TGCAGTGCTCGGACTAGCGGGAGGGGTACGCAGTATTTT
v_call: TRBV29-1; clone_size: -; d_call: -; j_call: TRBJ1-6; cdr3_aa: CSVGDLGGSPLHF; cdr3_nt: TGCAGCGTTGGAGATCTAGGGGGTTCACCCCTCCACTTT
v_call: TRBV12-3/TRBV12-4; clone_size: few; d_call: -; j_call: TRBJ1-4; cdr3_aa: CASSLVEGGGNEKLFF; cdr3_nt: TGTGCCAGCAGTTTAGTAGAGGGGGGGGGGAATGAAAAACTGTTTTTT
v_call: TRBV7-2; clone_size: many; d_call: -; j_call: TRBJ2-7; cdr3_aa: CASSLRPLGTESYEQYF; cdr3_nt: TGTGCCAGCAGCTTAAGGCCCCTCGGGACGGAATCCTACGAGCAGTACTTC
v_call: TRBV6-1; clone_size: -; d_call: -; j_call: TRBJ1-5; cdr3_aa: CATSRSGPSGYSNQPQHF; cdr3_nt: TGTGCCACCAGCCGATCGGGTCCCTCGGGGTATAGCAATCAGCCCCAGCATTTT
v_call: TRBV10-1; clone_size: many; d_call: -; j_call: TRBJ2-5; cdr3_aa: CASSESPGGSKETQYF; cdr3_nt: TGCGCCAGCAGTGAGTCGCCAGGGGGGAGTAAGGAGACCCAGTACTTC
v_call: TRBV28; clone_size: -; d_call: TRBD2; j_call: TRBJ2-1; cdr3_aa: CASMTSTSYEQFF; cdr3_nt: TGTGCCAGCATGACTAGCACCTCCTACGAGCAGTTCTTC
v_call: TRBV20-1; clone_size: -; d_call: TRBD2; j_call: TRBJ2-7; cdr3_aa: CSARGPSGMRIEQYF; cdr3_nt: TGCAGTGCTAGAGGCCCTAGCGGGATGAGGATCGAGCAGTACTTC
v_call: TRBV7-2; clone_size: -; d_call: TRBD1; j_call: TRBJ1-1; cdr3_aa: CASSLVRTGTGGTEAFF; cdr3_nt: TGTGCCAGCAGCTTAGTTCGAACCGGGACAGGGGGCACTGAAGCTTTCTTT
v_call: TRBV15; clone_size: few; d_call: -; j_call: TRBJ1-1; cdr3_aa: CATSTPDSGRFEAFF; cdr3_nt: TGTGCCACCAGCACCCCCGACTCGGGACGGTTTGAAGCTTTCTTT
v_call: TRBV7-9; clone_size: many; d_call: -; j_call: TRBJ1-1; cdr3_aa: CASSSMGGTEAFF; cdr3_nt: TGTGCCAGCAGCTCCATGGGAGGCACTGAAGCTTTCTTT
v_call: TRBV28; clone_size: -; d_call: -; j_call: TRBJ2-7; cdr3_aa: CASSIPGGGAQNEQYF; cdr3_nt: TGTGCCAGCAGCATTCCCGGAGGGGGGGCGCAGAATGAGCAGTACTTC
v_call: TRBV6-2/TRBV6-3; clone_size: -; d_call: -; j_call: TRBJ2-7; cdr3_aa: CASSYQTIYNEQYF; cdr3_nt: TGTGCCAGCAGTTACCAGACTATCTACAATGAGCAGTACTTC
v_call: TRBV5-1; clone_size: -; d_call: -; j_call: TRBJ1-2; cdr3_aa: CASSSSHSTLYGYTF; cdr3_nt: TGCGCCAGCTCATCAAGCCACAGTACCCTCTATGGCTACACCTTC
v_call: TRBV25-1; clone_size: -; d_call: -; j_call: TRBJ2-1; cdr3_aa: CASSGGGTVYNEQFF; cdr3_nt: TGTGCCAGCAGTGGGGGGGGGACAGTCTACAATGAGCAGTTCTTC
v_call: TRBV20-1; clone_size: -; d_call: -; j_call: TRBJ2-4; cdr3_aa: CSARVPQGATIQYF; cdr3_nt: TGCAGTGCTAGAGTACCCCAGGGAGCAACCATTCAGTACTTC
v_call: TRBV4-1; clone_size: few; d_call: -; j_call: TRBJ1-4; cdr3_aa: CASSLGPSFNEKLFF; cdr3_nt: TGCGCCAGCAGCCTGGGGCCTTCTTTTAATGAAAAACTGTTTTTT
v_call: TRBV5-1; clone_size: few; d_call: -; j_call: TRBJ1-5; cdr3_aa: CASSLVPGMDQPQHF; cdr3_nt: TGCGCCAGCAGCTTGGTGCCAGGGATGGATCAGCCCCAGCATTTT
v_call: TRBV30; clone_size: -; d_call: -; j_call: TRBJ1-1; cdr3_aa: CAWSVQGAPVAFF; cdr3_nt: TGTGCCTGGAGTGTACAAGGGGCCCCCGTGGCTTTCTTT
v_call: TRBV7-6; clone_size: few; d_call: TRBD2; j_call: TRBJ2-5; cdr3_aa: CASSLVASGGLNQETQYF; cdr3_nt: TGTGCCAGCAGCTTAGTCGCTAGCGGGGGGTTGAACCAAGAGACCCAGTACTTC
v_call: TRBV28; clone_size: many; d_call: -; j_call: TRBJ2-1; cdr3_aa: CASRNRGSSSYNEQFF; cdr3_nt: TGTGCCAGCAGGAATAGGGGGTCCAGCTCCTACAATGAGCAGTTCTTC
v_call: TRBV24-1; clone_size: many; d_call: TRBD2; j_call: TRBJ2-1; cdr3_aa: CATSDWARASGRGYNEQFF; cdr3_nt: TGTGCCACCAGTGATTGGGCCAGGGCTAGCGGGAGGGGGTACAATGAGCAGTTCTTC
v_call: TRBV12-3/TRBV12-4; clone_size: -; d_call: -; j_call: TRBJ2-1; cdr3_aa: CASTAGSQGGETQFF; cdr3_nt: TGTGCCAGCACCGCAGGGTCTCAGGGTGGAGAGACTCAGTTCTTC
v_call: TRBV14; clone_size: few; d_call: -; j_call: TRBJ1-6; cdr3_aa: CASSPGFSNSPLHF; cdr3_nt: TGTGCCAGCAGCCCAGGGTTCAGTAATTCACCCCTCCACTTT
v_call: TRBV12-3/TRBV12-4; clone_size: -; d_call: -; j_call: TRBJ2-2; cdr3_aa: CASSYAGWDTGELFF; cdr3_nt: TGTGCCAGCAGTTACGCAGGGTGGGACACCGGGGAGCTGTTTTTT
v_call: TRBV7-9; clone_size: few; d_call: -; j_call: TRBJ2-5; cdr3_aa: CASSPPRGETQYF; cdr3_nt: TGTGCCAGCAGCCCGCCTCGAGGCGAGACCCAGTACTTC
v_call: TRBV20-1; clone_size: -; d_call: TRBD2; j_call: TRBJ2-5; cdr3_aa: CGAEAGQETQYF; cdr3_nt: TGCGGTGCCGAAGCGGGACAAGAGACCCAGTACTTC
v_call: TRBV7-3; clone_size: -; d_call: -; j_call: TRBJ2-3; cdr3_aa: CAGSPPGRPDTQYF; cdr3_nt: TGTGCCGGCAGCCCCCCAGGTAGACCAGATACGCAGTATTTT
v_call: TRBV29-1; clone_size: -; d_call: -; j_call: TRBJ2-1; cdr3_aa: CSVDPAKGDSQFF; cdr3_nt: TGCAGCGTTGATCCGGCGAAGGGGGACTCCCAGTTCTTC
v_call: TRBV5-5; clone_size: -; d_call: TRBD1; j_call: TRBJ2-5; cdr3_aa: CASSLGTGDYVHYNEQYF; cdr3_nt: TGTGCCAGCAGCTTGGGAACAGGGGATTATGTCCATTACAATGAGCAGTACTTC